One T cell receptor beta chain is described in this entry. The sample comes from a study of blood T cell repertoires in COVID-19. Overall study: T cells, B-cell-depleted T cells, or PBMCs supplied cDNA or gDNA.

V gave up 7 bases and J gave up 2 bases, with 7 bases separating them. This CDR3 region has 12 residues. Produced via immunoSEQ multiplex PCR; TCRdb's table is partial and in-frame only. The table records some 130,000 clones, about 88% of them present only once. The sequence was obtained from a man between 35 and 55 years old with acute COVID-19. The material sequenced was PBMCs or T cells enriched from blood (not recorded which). The chain combines TRBV12-3 or TRBV12-4 with TRBJ2-3; D not certain. This CDR3 reads CASTPSTDTQYF. As DNA, the CDR3 is TGTGCCAGCACTCCTTCCACAGATACGCAGTATTTT.